These T cell receptor beta chains were read from a single sample in a study of OX40 agonist ivuxolimab in advanced cancers. TCRdb's table, derived via immunoSEQ multiplex PCR, lists solely in-frame clones and lacks some. This sample carries 90,000 to 150,000 clones, approximately 92% of them seen once, and the ten largest clones take under 0.7%. Sequenced material: CD4+ or CD8+ T cells sorted from blood, taken in a trial of the OX40 agonist ivuxolimab. These receptors all come from an adult with an advanced solid tumor such as melanoma, head and neck, liver or kidney cancer. The CDR3 runs from the conserved cysteine through the conserved F or W. D genes are given only for firm matches. Clone size is not always given. Where it is, it says once, few, many or a class for expanded clones.

d_call: .
j_call: TRBJ2-7
v_call: TRBV30
clone_size: .
cdr3_nt: TGTGCCTGGAGCCTTTCAGGATCCGAGCAGTACTTC
cdr3_aa: CAWSLSGSEQYF

d_call: .
j_call: TRBJ1-1
v_call: TRBV27
clone_size: .
cdr3_nt: TGTGCCAGCAGTTTAGGGGGGGCCGCGAACACTGAAGCTTTCTTT
cdr3_aa: CASSLGGAANTEAFF

d_call: .
j_call: TRBJ1-1
v_call: TRBV19
clone_size: .
cdr3_nt: TGTGCCAGTAGTCGGGGGACGACAGGGAACACTGAAGCTTTCTTT
cdr3_aa: CASSRGTTGNTEAFF

d_call: .
j_call: TRBJ1-5
v_call: TRBV18
clone_size: .
cdr3_nt: TGTGCCAGCTCACCACTAGGGTTGGGCAATCAGCCCCAGCATTTT
cdr3_aa: CASSPLGLGNQPQHF

d_call: .
j_call: TRBJ1-5
v_call: TRBV6-6
clone_size: once
cdr3_nt: TGTGCCAGCAGTTACAGTCCTGGTGGTAATCAGCCCCAGCATTTT
cdr3_aa: CASSYSPGGNQPQHF

d_call: TRBD1
j_call: TRBJ2-4
v_call: TRBV5-4
clone_size: .
cdr3_nt: TGTGCCAGCAGCTTACAGGGGGCGGAAAACATTCAGTACTTC
cdr3_aa: CASSLQGAENIQYF

d_call: TRBD1
j_call: TRBJ1-5
v_call: TRBV4-1
clone_size: .
cdr3_nt: TGCGCCAGCAGCCAAGAAGTCAGGGGGAATCAGCCCCAGCATTTT
cdr3_aa: CASSQEVRGNQPQHF

d_call: .
j_call: TRBJ1-2
v_call: TRBV4-3
clone_size: .
cdr3_nt: TGCGCCAGCAGCCAAGATCAGAGAGGGGGTATCGACTATGGCTACACCTTC
cdr3_aa: CASSQDQRGGIDYGYTF

d_call: .
j_call: TRBJ1-1
v_call: TRBV4-1
clone_size: .
cdr3_nt: TGCGCCAGCACCCCACAAGCTTTCTTT
cdr3_aa: CASTPQAFF

d_call: .
j_call: TRBJ1-1
v_call: TRBV5-6
clone_size: .
cdr3_nt: TGTGCCAGCAGCTTGTGGGGGAGGTTTGACACTGAAGCTTTCTTT
cdr3_aa: CASSLWGRFDTEAFF

d_call: .
j_call: TRBJ1-4
v_call: TRBV19
clone_size: .
cdr3_nt: TGTGCCAGTAGTGACAGACCTGCAGGGTTTTCTAATGAAAAACTGTTTTTT
cdr3_aa: CASSDRPAGFSNEKLFF

d_call: .
j_call: TRBJ1-1
v_call: TRBV7-8
clone_size: .
cdr3_nt: TGTGCCAGCAGCTTAAGCAGAATGAACACTGAAGCTTTCTTT
cdr3_aa: CASSLSRMNTEAFF

d_call: .
j_call: TRBJ1-2
v_call: TRBV19
clone_size: few
cdr3_nt: TGTGCCAGTTCGGCCAGAAACTATGGCTACACCTTC
cdr3_aa: CASSARNYGYTF

d_call: TRBD1
j_call: TRBJ1-2
v_call: TRBV28
clone_size: once
cdr3_nt: TGTGCCAGCAGGTCGATCGGGACAGGGGGCGGCTATGGCTACACCTTC
cdr3_aa: CASRSIGTGGGYGYTF

d_call: TRBD1
j_call: TRBJ2-1
v_call: TRBV18
clone_size: .
cdr3_nt: TGTGCCAGCTCGTCCGAACAGGGGGCCTCCTACAATGAGCAGTTCTTC
cdr3_aa: CASSSEQGASYNEQFF

d_call: TRBD2
j_call: TRBJ2-3
v_call: TRBV5-1
clone_size: .
cdr3_nt: TGCGCCAGCAGCATGTTCCCCGGGGGGACCACAGATACGCAGTATTTT
cdr3_aa: CASSMFPGGTTDTQYF

d_call: TRBD2
j_call: TRBJ2-1
v_call: TRBV7-2
clone_size: .
cdr3_nt: TGTGCCAGCAGCTCCGCGGGACTAGCGGGGGGGAATGAGCAGTTCTTC
cdr3_aa: CASSSAGLAGGNEQFF

d_call: .
j_call: TRBJ1-2
v_call: TRBV19
clone_size: .
cdr3_nt: TGTGCCAGTAGAAGCATCCCTAACTATGGCTACACCTTC
cdr3_aa: CASRSIPNYGYTF

d_call: .
j_call: TRBJ2-3
v_call: TRBV5-1
clone_size: .
cdr3_nt: TGCGCCAGCAGCCCAGGCCAGAGCACAGATACGCAGTATTTT
cdr3_aa: CASSPGQSTDTQYF

d_call: .
j_call: TRBJ2-7
v_call: TRBV28
clone_size: .
cdr3_nt: TGTGCCAGCAGTCGTGGCGGGTACGAGCAGTACTTC
cdr3_aa: CASSRGGYEQYF

d_call: TRBD2
j_call: TRBJ2-1
v_call: TRBV30
clone_size: once
cdr3_nt: TGTGCCCGGAGCGGGGGCGCCGAGCAGTTCTTC
cdr3_aa: CARSGGAEQFF

d_call: .
j_call: TRBJ2-4
v_call: TRBV7-3
clone_size: .
cdr3_nt: TGTGCCAGCAGCTTAAGTCGAGAGGGGCGGAACATTCAGTACTTC
cdr3_aa: CASSLSREGRNIQYF

d_call: TRBD2
j_call: TRBJ2-1
v_call: TRBV19
clone_size: .
cdr3_nt: TGTGCCAGTAGCGGGACTAGCGGATACAATGAGCAGTTCTTC
cdr3_aa: CASSGTSGYNEQFF

d_call: TRBD1
j_call: TRBJ2-7
v_call: TRBV18
clone_size: .
cdr3_nt: TGTGCCAGCTCACCAGGGACAGGGGCGGACGAGCAGTACTTC
cdr3_aa: CASSPGTGADEQYF

d_call: .
j_call: TRBJ1-6
v_call: TRBV9
clone_size: .
cdr3_nt: TGTGCCAGCACGGCAGGGCCCAATTCACCCCTCCACTTT
cdr3_aa: CASTAGPNSPLHF

d_call: .
j_call: TRBJ1-1
v_call: TRBV28
clone_size: .
cdr3_nt: TGTGCCAGCAGTTTTAGGCGGGAAGCTTTCTTT
cdr3_aa: CASSFRREAFF

d_call: .
j_call: TRBJ1-5
v_call: TRBV29-1
clone_size: .
cdr3_nt: TGCAGCGTTGATGAGGGGGGCAATCAGCCCCAGCATTTT
cdr3_aa: CSVDEGGNQPQHF

d_call: TRBD1
j_call: TRBJ1-2
v_call: TRBV28
clone_size: .
cdr3_nt: TGTGCCAGCAGTTCAGGACAGGGTTATGGCTACACCTTC
cdr3_aa: CASSSGQGYGYTF

d_call: .
j_call: TRBJ1-6
v_call: TRBV7-2
clone_size: few
cdr3_nt: TGTGCCAGCAGCTTAAGTCAGGGGTTAAATTCACCCCTCCACTTT
cdr3_aa: CASSLSQGLNSPLHF